This T cell receptor (beta chain) comes out of a study of blood T cell repertoires in COVID-19. Trimming took off 0 bases at V and 11 bases at J, with 13 bases between the two ends. Per germline, CDR1 MNHEY and CDR2 SVGAGI. The CDR3 spans 13 residues. TCRdb keeps only in-frame clones here, not all; method: immunoSEQ multiplex PCR. The repertoire includes over 150,000 clones, roughly 81% of them detected once, and about 0.95% sits in the top ten. Sequenced: peripheral blood. The clonotype originates from a middle-aged man with acute or convalescent COVID-19. The chain employs TRBV6-5 and TRBJ1-1; possible D gene TRBD1, 6 bases. CDR3 nucleotide sequence: TGTGCCAGCAGTTACTCAGTCAGGGGAGGGGCTTTCTTT. The encoded protein is CASSYSVRGGAFF.